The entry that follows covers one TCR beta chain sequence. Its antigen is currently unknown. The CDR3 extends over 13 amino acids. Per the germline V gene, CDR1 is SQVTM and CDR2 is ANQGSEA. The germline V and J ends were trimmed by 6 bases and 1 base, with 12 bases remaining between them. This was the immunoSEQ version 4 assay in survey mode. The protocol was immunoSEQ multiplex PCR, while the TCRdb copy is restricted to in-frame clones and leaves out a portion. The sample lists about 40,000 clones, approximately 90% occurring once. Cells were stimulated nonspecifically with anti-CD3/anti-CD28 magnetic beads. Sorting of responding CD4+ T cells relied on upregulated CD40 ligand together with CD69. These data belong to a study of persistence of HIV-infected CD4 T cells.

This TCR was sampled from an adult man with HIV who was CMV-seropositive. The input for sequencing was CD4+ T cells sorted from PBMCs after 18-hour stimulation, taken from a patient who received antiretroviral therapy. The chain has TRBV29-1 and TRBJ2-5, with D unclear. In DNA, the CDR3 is TGCAGCGTCCGCGAGAACCTCCAAGAGACCCAGTACTTC. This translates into CSVRENLQETQYF.